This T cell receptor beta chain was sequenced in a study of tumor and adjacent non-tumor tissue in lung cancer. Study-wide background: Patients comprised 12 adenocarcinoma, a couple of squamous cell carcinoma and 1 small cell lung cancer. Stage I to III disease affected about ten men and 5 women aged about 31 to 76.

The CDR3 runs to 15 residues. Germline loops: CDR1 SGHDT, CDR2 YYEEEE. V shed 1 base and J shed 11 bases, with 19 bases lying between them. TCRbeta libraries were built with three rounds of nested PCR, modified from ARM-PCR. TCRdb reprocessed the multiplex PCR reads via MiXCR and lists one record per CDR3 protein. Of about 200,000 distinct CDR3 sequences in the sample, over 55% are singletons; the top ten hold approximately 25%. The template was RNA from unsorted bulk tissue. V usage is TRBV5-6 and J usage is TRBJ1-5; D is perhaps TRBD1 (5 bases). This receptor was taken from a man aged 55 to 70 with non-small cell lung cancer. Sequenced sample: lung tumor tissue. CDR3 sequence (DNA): TGTGCCAGCAGCTTGCCCCAGGGTCTCATCGTAACCCAGCATTTT. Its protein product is CASSLPQGLIVTQHF.